This TCR beta chain was profiled in a study of blood T cell repertoires in COVID-19. Across the whole study: COVID-19 samples collected from the United States, Italy and Spain covered acute and convalescent phases.

Clones were sequenced by immunoSEQ multiplex PCR, and TCRdb holds only the in-frame ones, with some missing. The data show around 150,000 clones, roughly 82% seen once. V was trimmed by 4 bases and J by 1 base, leaving 10 bases between them. The germline V gene encodes CDR1 SNHLY and CDR2 FYNNEI. This CDR3 has 14 amino acids. Researchers sorted participants into cohorts using their self-reported clinical history. Cohort 3 donors were reported recovered after two negative PCRs, clearance, or symptom resolution. Sequencing was done on a sample of PBMCs or T cells enriched from blood (not recorded which). The sequence derives from a man aged 45 to 65 who had recovered from COVID-19. The gene calls are TRBV2 and TRBJ2-5, with D hard to call. CDR3 in DNA: TGTGCCAGCAGTGTTGATCGGAGCCAAGAGACCCAGTACTTC. Its translation: CASSVDRSQETQYF.